The present TCR beta chain was sequenced within a study of low-dose radiotherapy and immunotherapy resistance in tumors. Study information: It was 1 Gy per fraction every two weeks that Cohort 2 received, adding up to 13 Gy over 26 weeks.

Both TCRalpha and TCRbeta chains were reverse transcribed with V-gene-specific primers. The authors ran 15 to 25 PCR cycles to amplify TCRs with a constant-region primer and V-primer adapter. One entry per CDR3 protein results from TCRdb running MiXCR on the reads. The table has about 12,000 distinct CDR3 sequences, roughly 80% seen once. Low-dose radiotherapy, low-dose cyclophosphamide, aspirin, ipilimumab and nivolumab were all given to the donors. From germline, CDR1 is LGHDT and CDR2 YNNKEL (reference sequence). V lost 1 base and J 0 bases, leaving 3 bases between the germline ends. The CDR3 has 14 residues.

This clonotype originated in a human donor with advanced metastatic prostate, ovarian, gallbladder or colorectal cancer (not recorded which). This table probably holds off-target reads from a library built for another chain. The chain carries TRBV3-1 and TRBJ2-2, with unresolved D. CDR3 region: CASSQVANTGELFF. Written as DNA, the CDR3 is TGTGCCAGCAGCCAAGTCGCGAACACCGGGGAGCTGTTTTTT.